The 3 T cell receptor beta chains given below trace back to one sample, sequenced in a study of cytomegalovirus exposure and HLA in healthy donors. Profiling relied on immunoSEQ multiplex PCR, and the TCRdb table lists in-frame clones only, not all of them. Of under 200,000 clones listed, around 88% are singletons. The sample taken for sequencing was PBMCs. The source is a young woman in good health and CMV-seronegative.

J is TRBJ2-1 and V is TRBV5-1; D is perhaps TRBD2 (5 bases). V was cut by 0 bases and J by 0 bases, with 13 bases left in between. Germline V gene sequence: CDR1 SGHRS, CDR2 YFSETQ. The CDR3 is 17 residues long. The CDR3, as DNA: TGCGCCAGCAGCTTGGTGGACTTTCCAAGCTCCTACAATGAGCAGTTCTTC. Its protein product is CASSLVDFPSSYNEQFF.

On this clone: Germline and junction disagree at one end, which may indicate a read error. The chain combines TRBV19 with TRBJ1-2; 7 nucleotides agree with TRBD1. Germline CDR1 LNHDA, CDR2 SQIVND (reference sequence). The CDR3 covers 13 residues. CDR3 sequence reads: CASSTDRRGFSSF. In nucleotides, the CDR3 is TGTGCCAGTAGCACGGACAGGCGGGGTTTTTCTTCCTTC.

The rearrangement links TRBV6-5 to TRBJ2-7; maybe TRBD1 (6 bases). Trimming took off 8 bases at V and 5 bases at J, with 16 bases between the two ends. Per germline, CDR1 MNHEY and CDR2 SVGAGI. This CDR3 comprises 13 residues. The CDR3 loop reads CASGLGAVHEQYF. CDR3 sequence (DNA): TGTGCCAGCGGGTTGGGGGCGGTCCACGAGCAGTACTTC.